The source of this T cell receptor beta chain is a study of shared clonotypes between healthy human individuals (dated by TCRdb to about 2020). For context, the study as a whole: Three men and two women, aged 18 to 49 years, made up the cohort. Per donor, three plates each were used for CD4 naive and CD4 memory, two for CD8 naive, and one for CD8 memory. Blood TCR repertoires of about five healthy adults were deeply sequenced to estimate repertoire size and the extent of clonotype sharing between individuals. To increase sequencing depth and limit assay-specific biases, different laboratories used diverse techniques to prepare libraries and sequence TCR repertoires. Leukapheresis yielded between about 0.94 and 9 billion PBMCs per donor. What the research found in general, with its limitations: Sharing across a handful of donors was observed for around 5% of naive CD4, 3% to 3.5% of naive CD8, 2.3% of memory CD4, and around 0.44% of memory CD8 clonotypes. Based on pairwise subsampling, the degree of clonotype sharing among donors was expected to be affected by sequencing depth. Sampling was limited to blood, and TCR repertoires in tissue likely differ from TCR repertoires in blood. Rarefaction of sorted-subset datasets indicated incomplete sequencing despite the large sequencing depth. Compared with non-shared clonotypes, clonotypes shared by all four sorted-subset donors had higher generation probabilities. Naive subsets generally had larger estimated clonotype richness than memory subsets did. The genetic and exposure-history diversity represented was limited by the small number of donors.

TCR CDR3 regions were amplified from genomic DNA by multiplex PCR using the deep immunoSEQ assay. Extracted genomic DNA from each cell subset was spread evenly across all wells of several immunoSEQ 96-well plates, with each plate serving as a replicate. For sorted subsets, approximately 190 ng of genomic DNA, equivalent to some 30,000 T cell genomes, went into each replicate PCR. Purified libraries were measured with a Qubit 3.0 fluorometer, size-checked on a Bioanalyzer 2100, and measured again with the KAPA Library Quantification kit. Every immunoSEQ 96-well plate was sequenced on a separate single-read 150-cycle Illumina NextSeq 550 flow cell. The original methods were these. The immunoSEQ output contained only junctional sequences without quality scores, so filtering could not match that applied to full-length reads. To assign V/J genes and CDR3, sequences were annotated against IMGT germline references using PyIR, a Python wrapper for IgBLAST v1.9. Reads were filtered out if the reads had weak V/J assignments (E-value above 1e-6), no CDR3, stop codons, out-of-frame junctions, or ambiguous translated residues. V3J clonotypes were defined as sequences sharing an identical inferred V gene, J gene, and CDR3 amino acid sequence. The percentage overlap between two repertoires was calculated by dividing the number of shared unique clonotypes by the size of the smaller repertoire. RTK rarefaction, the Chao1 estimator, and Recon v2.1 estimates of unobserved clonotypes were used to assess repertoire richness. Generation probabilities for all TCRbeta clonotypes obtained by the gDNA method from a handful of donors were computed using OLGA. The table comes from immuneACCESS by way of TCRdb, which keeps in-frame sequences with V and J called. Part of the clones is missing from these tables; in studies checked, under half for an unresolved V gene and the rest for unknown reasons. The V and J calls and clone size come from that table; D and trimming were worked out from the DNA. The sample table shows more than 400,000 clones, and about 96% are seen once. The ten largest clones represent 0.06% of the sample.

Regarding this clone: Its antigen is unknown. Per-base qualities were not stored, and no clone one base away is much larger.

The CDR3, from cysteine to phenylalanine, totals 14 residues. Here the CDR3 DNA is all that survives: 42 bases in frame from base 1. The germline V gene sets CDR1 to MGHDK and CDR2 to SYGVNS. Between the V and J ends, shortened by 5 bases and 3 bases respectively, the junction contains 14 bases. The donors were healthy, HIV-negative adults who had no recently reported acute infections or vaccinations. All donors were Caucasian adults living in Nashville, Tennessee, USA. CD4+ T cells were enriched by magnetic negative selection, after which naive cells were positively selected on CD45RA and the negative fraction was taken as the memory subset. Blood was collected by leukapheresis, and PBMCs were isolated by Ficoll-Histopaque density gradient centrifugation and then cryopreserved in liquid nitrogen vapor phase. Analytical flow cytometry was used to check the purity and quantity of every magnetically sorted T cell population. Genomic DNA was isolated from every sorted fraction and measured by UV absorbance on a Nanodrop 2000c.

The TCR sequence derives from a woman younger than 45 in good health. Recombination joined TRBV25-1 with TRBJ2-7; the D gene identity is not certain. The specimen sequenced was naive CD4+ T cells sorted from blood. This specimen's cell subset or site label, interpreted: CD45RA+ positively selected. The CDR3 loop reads CASSRSWADYEQYF. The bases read TGTGCCAGCAGTCGGTCGTGGGCGGACTACGAGCAGTACTTC.